The next 32 T cell receptor beta chains were all read from a single sample in a study of blood T cell repertoires in COVID-19. Clones were sequenced by immunoSEQ multiplex PCR, and TCRdb holds only the in-frame ones, with some missing. The sample holds about 300,000 clones, roughly 84% seen once. Source material: peripheral blood. Source of these receptors: a human donor with COVID-19, enrolled during active disease. The donor label of this sample is uncertain.

The V and J genes are TRBV7-9 and TRBJ2-2; 8 nucleotides line up with TRBD1. The germline V gene has CDR1 SEHNR and CDR2 FQNEAQ (reference sequence). Trimming at V came to 4 bases and at J to 5 bases, leaving 6 bases not matched to a gene. The CDR3 extends over 15 amino acids. The CDR3 protein is CASSWKTGVTGELFF. CDR3 in DNA: TGTGCCAGCAGCTGGAAGACAGGGGTAACCGGGGAGCTGTTTTTT.

The genes are TRBV19 and TRBJ1-2, with D tentatively TRBD1 (5 bases). V gave up 7 bases and J gave up 6 bases, with 12 bases separating them. This CDR3 is 12 amino acids long. Germline loops: CDR1 LNHDA, CDR2 SQIVND (reference sequence). The CDR3 sequence: CASKEGYHGYTF. CDR3 coding DNA: TGTGCCAGTAAGGAGGGGTACCATGGCTACACCTTC.

This chain joins TRBV28 and TRBJ1-2; TRBD1 matches 7 bases. CDR1 MDHEN and CDR2 SYDVKM come from the germline V gene. The CDR3 has 18 amino acids. The V gene end was trimmed by 3 bases and the J gene end by 0 bases; junction bases not matched to a gene: 13. Here the CDR3 DNA reads TGTGCCAGCAGTTTCCTATTCAGGGAGACAGGGACTAACTATGGCTACACCTTC. This encodes CASSFLFRETGTNYGYTF.

The chain carries TRBV28 and TRBJ1-3; D is ambiguous. Germline V gives CDR1 MDHEN, CDR2 SYDVKM. V dropped 11 bases and J dropped 6 bases, with 17 bases sitting between them. This CDR3 has 13 residues. The CDR3 sequence is CAHREATINTIYF. The CDR3 DNA sequence: TGTGCCCACCGAGAGGCTACAATAAACACCATATATTTT.

This sequence joins TRBV27 and TRBJ1-2; weak D call: TRBD1 (5 bases). Between the trimmed V and J ends, which lost 1 base and 3 bases, there was a span of 9 bases. This CDR3 is 14 amino acids long. Looked up from germline, CDR1 is MNHEY and CDR2 is SMNVEV (reference sequence). The chain's CDR3 is CASSLWGGDYGYTF. The CDR3, as DNA: TGTGCCAGCAGTTTATGGGGCGGTGACTATGGCTACACCTTC.

The chain uses TRBV9 and TRBJ2-7; D is possibly TRBD1 (6 bases). V was shortened by 0 bases and J by 2 bases, with 12 bases between the two germline ends. Germline V gives CDR1 SGDLS, CDR2 YYNGEE. CDR3 length: 15 amino acids. The CDR3, as DNA: TGTGCCAGCAGCGTAGGGGGGCCCGAGACCTACGAGCAGTACTTC. This codes for CASSVGGPETYEQYF.

J is TRBJ1-2 and V is TRBV6-5; no reliable D call. V gave up 7 bases and J gave up 0 bases, with 12 bases separating them. The CDR3 contains 14 residues. In germline, CDR1 is MNHEY, CDR2 SVGAGI. CDR3 loop: CASNQRGANYGYTF. CDR3 DNA sequence: TGTGCCAGCAACCAACGGGGTGCTAACTATGGCTACACCTTC.

The chain uses TRBV28 and TRBJ1-1; no clear D gene. The germline gives CDR1 MDHEN, CDR2 SYDVKM. Trimming removed 1 base from V and 6 bases from J, with 9 bases in between. The CDR3 spans 13 residues. The chain's CDR3 is CASSLSGVAEAFF. In nucleotides, the CDR3 is TGTGCCAGCAGTTTATCCGGGGTGGCTGAAGCTTTCTTT. Based on the CDR3 plus reference TRBV28 and TRBJ1-1, the full variable domain is DVKVTQSSRYLVKRTGEKVFLECVQDMDHENMFWYRQDPGLGLRLIYFSYDVKMKEKGDIPEGYSVSREKKERFSLILESASTNQTSMYLCASSLSGVAEAFFGQGTRLTVV.

This chain links TRBV7-8 with TRBJ2-3; TRBD2 matches at 8 bases. V was pared by 5 bases and J by 0 bases, with 7 bases of the junction left unmatched. The CDR3 runs to 16 residues. Germline V gene data show CDR1 as SGHVS and CDR2 as FQNEAQ. Here the CDR3 DNA reads TGTGCCAGCAGCGGGCCCCCTAGCGGGAGCACAGATACGCAGTATTTT. Protein sequence: CASSGPPSGSTDTQYF.

J is TRBJ1-3 and V is TRBV30; 7 bases are shared with TRBD1. With V trimmed by 4 bases and J by 4 bases, 1 base remained unmatched. Germline assignment: CDR1 GTSNPN and CDR2 SVGIG (reference sequence). The CDR3 sequence is 12 residues long. CDR3: CAWKGQGNTIYF. The CDR3 DNA is TGTGCCTGGAAGGGACAGGGAAACACCATATATTTT.

The sample holds one count of this clone. The chain employs TRBV5-1 and TRBJ1-1, with a possible D match to TRBD1 (5 bases). The CDR3 is 15 amino acids. Germline loops: CDR1 SGHRS, CDR2 YFSETQ. The V end was cut by 0 bases, the J end by 3 bases, with 12 bases between. The CDR3 loop is CASSLDTPRDTEAFF. In DNA form, the CDR3 reads TGCGCCAGCAGCTTGGACACCCCCAGGGACACTGAAGCTTTCTTT.

This clone was observed a few times. V and J are TRBV9 and TRBJ1-3; 7 positions match TRBD1. Trimming at V came to 2 bases and at J to 0 bases, leaving 11 bases not matched to a gene. In germline, CDR1 is SGDLS, CDR2 YYNGEE. The CDR3 runs 18 residues. The CDR3 loop reads CASSVQQGTASSGNTIYF. Here the CDR3 DNA reads TGTGCCAGCAGCGTTCAACAAGGGACAGCTAGCTCTGGAAACACCATATATTTT.

This chain connects TRBV30 to TRBJ1-5, with D possibly TRBD1 on 6 matching bases. CDR1 is GTSNPN, CDR2 SVGIG, per germline (reference sequence). The V end was cut by 5 bases, the J end by 9 bases, with 17 bases between. This CDR3 is built from 13 residues. The CDR3 here is CAWDQRGGGPQHF. The CDR3 DNA is TGTGCCTGGGACCAGAGGGGGGGCGGGCCCCAGCATTTT.

This sequence joins TRBV9 and TRBJ2-3; possible D gene TRBD2, 6 bases. Trimming shortened V by 2 bases and J by 1 base, and 14 bases separated the two germline ends. Germline V gives CDR1 SGDLS, CDR2 YYNGEE. This CDR3 has 16 amino acids. This CDR3 reads CASSVHGGTGTDTQYF. For the CDR3, the DNA is TGTGCCAGCAGCGTCCATGGCGGGACCGGCACAGATACGCAGTATTTT.

This chain connects TRBV9 to TRBJ2-1, with 9 bases matching TRBD2. Germline trimming cut 0 bases from V and 9 bases from J; bases unmatched to any gene: 7. The CDR3 runs 15 residues. The V gene's germline CDR1 is SGDLS and CDR2 YYNGEE. The CDR3 spells CASSVALAGEGEQFF. For the CDR3, the DNA is TGTGCCAGCAGCGTAGCTTTAGCGGGAGAAGGTGAGCAGTTCTTC.

This clone was counted a single time. The chain has TRBV29-1 and TRBJ1-4; no clear D gene. The ends were cut back, 6 bases at V and 0 bases at J, with 8 bases in the middle. Germline V gives CDR1 SQVTM, CDR2 ANQGSEA. The CDR3 runs 13 residues. DNA for the CDR3: TGCAGCGTAGAGGATACAACTAATGAAAAACTGTTTTTT. Protein sequence: CSVEDTTNEKLFF.

The chain links TRBV6-2 or TRBV6-3 to TRBJ1-5; D is unclear. The germline V and J ends were trimmed by 1 base and 6 bases, with 4 bases remaining between them. The CDR3 contains 12 residues. Germline V gene lookup returns CDR1 MNHEY and CDR2 SVGEGT. The CDR3 loop is CASSYFGQPQHF. CDR3 bases: TGTGCCAGCAGTTACTTCGGTCAGCCCCAGCATTTT.

This chain joins TRBV27 and TRBJ1-2, with D perhaps matching TRBD1 (5 bases). Trimming stripped 3 bases from V and 8 bases from J, with 16 bases between. CDR1 and CDR2 from the germline V gene are MNHEY and SMNVEV (reference sequence). The CDR3 has 14 residues. CDR3 bases: TGTGCCAGCAGTTTCTCTCAGGGCGGACGCGGCTACACCTTC. Its translation is CASSFSQGGRGYTF.

The chain recombines TRBV5-4 with TRBJ1-5; 9 nucleotides agree with TRBD1. Germline CDR1 reads SGHNT; CDR2 reads YYREEE (reference sequence). The V and J ends lost 4 bases and 6 bases, in that order; junction bases with no gene match: 8. The CDR3 length is 15 residues. The CDR3 DNA reads TGTGCCAGCAGCCCGGGACAGGGAGTGGGTCAGCCCCAGCATTTT. It encodes CASSPGQGVGQPQHF. The entire variable domain, with the rest obtained from reference TRBV5-4 and TRBJ1-5, is as follows: ETGVTQSPTHLIKTRGQQVTLRCSSQSGHNTVSWYQQALGQGPQFIFQYYREEENGRGNFPPRFSGLQFPNYSSELNVNALELDDSALYLCASSPGQGVGQPQHFGDGTRLSIL.

The chain has TRBV5-1 and TRBJ1-2, with TRBD1 identical over 10 bases. This CDR3 is 13 amino acids long. The trim removed 5 bases at V and 8 bases at J, leaving 6 bases unmatched. CDR1 SGHRS and CDR2 YFSETQ come from the germline V gene. CDR3: CASRGGTGDGYTF. The CDR3 DNA sequence: TGCGCCAGCAGAGGGGGGACAGGGGACGGCTACACCTTC.

The CDR3 reads CASSVSLRTGATEAFF. CDR3 coding DNA: TGTGCCAGCAGCGTAAGCCTAAGAACAGGGGCCACTGAAGCTTTCTTT. The genes are TRBV7-2 and TRBJ1-1; 7 nucleotides match TRBD1. This CDR3 has 16 amino acids. V trimming: 5 bases; J trimming: 4 bases; junction bases outside the gene matches: 13. The germline V gene encodes CDR1 SGHTA and CDR2 FQGNSA.

The V gene is TRBV7-2, the J gene TRBJ1-2; tentative D call: TRBD1 (6 bases). The CDR3 runs 15 residues. Per germline, CDR1 SGHTA and CDR2 FQGNSA. V lost 3 bases, J lost 8 bases, and 19 bases lay in between. CDR3: CASSLHREGADGYTF. In DNA form, the CDR3 reads TGTGCCAGCAGCTTGCACAGGGAAGGGGCTGACGGCTACACCTTC.

The chain couples TRBV6-1 to TRBJ1-5; D call uncertain. V was shortened by 2 bases and J by 0 bases, with 5 bases between the two germline ends. Germline assignment: CDR1 MNHNS and CDR2 SASEGT. This CDR3 is 14 amino acids long. The CDR3 here is CASSESRSNQPQHF. CDR3 coding DNA: TGTGCCAGCAGTGAAAGCCGTAGCAATCAGCCCCAGCATTTT.

The chain carries TRBV6-6 and TRBJ2-7; 9 nucleotides line up with TRBD1. The CDR3 is made up of 13 amino acids. Per germline, CDR1 MNHNY and CDR2 SVGAGI (reference sequence). The ends lost 6 bases at V and 5 bases at J; junction bases unmatched: 5. CDR3: CASSIGTGNEQYF. The CDR3 DNA reads TGTGCCAGCAGCATCGGGACAGGGAACGAGCAGTACTTC.

The V gene is TRBV30, the J gene TRBJ1-2; perhaps TRBD1 as D (5 bases). Germline V gives CDR1 GTSNPN, CDR2 SVGIG (reference sequence). The CDR3 contains 15 residues. V was cut by 5 bases and J by 4 bases, with 20 bases left in between. The CDR3 here is CAWATRDGGFYGYTF. The CDR3 nucleotides are TGTGCCTGGGCCACCCGGGACGGGGGATTCTATGGCTACACCTTC.

The chain recombines TRBV6-5 with TRBJ1-1; D is unclear. Germline CDR1 MNHEY, CDR2 SVGAGI. The V end was cut by 6 bases, the J end by 1 base, with 12 bases between. This CDR3 region has 14 residues. The CDR3 coding sequence is TGTGCCAGCAGGCCACGAGCTCCGAACACTGAAGCTTTCTTT. Amino acids: CASRPRAPNTEAFF.

The V call is TRBV9, the J call TRBJ2-2; no clear D. In germline, CDR1 is SGDLS, CDR2 YYNGEE. V was cut by 4 bases and J by 6 bases, with 13 bases left in between. There are 14 residues in the CDR3. The CDR3, as DNA: TGTGCCAGCAGCACCCGTTCTAACGCCGGGGAGCTGTTTTTT. This translates into CASSTRSNAGELFF.

V usage is TRBV2 and J usage is TRBJ1-5; D is perhaps TRBD1 (6 bases). The CDR3 extends over 14 amino acids. CDR1 SNHLY and CDR2 FYNNEI come from the germline V gene. The V and J ends lost 6 bases and 3 bases respectively, with 12 bases between them. The CDR3 sequence: CASRPDRANQPQHF. The CDR3 DNA reads TGTGCCAGCAGACCGGACAGAGCCAATCAGCCCCAGCATTTT.

This rearrangement joins TRBV3-1 (or the pseudogene TRBV3-2) to TRBJ2-7; 10 bases fit TRBD1. The length of the CDR3 is 14 residues. The germline V gene has CDR1 LGHDT and CDR2 YNNKEL (reference sequence). J gave up 2 bases and V 6 bases, and 4 bases lay outside the gene matches. This CDR3 is CASRDGTGAYEQYF. In DNA, the CDR3 is TGTGCCAGCAGGGACGGGACAGGGGCCTACGAGCAGTACTTC.

The chain combines TRBV29-1 with TRBJ1-5, with 7 bases matching TRBD1. The length of the CDR3 is 15 residues. CDR1 SQVTM and CDR2 ANQGSEA come from the germline V gene. With V trimmed by 6 bases and J by 3 bases, 11 bases remained unmatched. CDR3 loop: CSVEVTGAANQPQHF. In DNA, the CDR3 is TGCAGCGTGGAGGTAACAGGGGCCGCCAATCAGCCCCAGCATTTT.

The chain couples TRBV7-3 to TRBJ2-7; 7 positions agree with TRBD2. The CDR3 is made up of 16 amino acids. The V gene's germline CDR1 is SGHTA and CDR2 FQGTGA. Trimming took 5 bases from V and 5 from J; bases not matched to a gene: 15. The CDR3 loop reads CASSKRPSGGVHEQYF. The CDR3 coding sequence is TGTGCCAGCAGCAAACGGCCTAGCGGAGGGGTACACGAGCAGTACTTC.

The chain carries TRBV7-2 and TRBJ2-3; the D is unclear. Trimming cost V 3 bases and J 3 bases, with 10 bases left between them. This CDR3 region has 14 residues. Germline V gene sequence: CDR1 SGHTA, CDR2 FQGNSA. CDR3 DNA: TGTGCCAGCAGCTTCGGTCCGGGTACAGATACGCAGTATTTT. The encoded protein is CASSFGPGTDTQYF.